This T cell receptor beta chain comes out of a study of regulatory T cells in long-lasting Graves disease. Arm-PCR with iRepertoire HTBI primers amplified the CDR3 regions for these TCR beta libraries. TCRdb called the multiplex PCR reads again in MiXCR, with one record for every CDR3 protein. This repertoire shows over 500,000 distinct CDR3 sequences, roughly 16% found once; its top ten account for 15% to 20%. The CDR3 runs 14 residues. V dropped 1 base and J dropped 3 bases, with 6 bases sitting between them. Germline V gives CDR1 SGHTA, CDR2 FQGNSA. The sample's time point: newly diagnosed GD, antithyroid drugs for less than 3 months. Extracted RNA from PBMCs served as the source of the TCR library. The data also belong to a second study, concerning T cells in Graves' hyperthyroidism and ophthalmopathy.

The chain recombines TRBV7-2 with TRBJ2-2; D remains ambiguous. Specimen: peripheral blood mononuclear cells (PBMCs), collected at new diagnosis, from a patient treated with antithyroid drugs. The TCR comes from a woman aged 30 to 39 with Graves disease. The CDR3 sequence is CASSLEDDTGELFF. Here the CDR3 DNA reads TGTGCCAGCAGCTTAGAGGACGACACCGGGGAGCTGTTTTTT.